The clone carrying this TCR beta chain was seen ten or more times. Its antigen is unknown. These data are taken from a study of T cells in Graves' hyperthyroidism and ophthalmopathy. Overall study context: Peripheral blood samples were taken at initial diagnosis, prior to any treatment. The study, taken as a whole, reports: Patients with ophthalmopathy were separated from those with stable hyperthyroidism by a 13 V-J model.

Disease lasting under 3 months, a NOSPECS grade of at least 4, and a Clinical Activity Score of at least 3 were features of the ophthalmopathy patients. PBMCs stemmed from approximately 10 ml fresh peripheral blood. From RNA transcripts, TCR beta CDR3 regions were amplified. The HTBI primer set served for first-round RT-PCR of the TCR CDR3. Via MiXCR, TCRdb re-called the multiplex PCR reads, giving one row per CDR3 protein. This table holds about 500,000 distinct CDR3 sequences, about 16% found once. This TCR came from a woman in her 30s with Graves' ophthalmopathy. Material: blood.

The CDR3 DNA is TGTGCCAGCCTTATCAAGGAGCGGGCATCCTACGAGCAGTACTTC. Amino acids: CASLIKERASYEQYF. The chain employs TRBV3-2 and TRBJ2-7; the table names TRBD2, a call not compared with the DNA. TRBV3-2 has pseudogene status. The CDR3 extends over 15 amino acids.